These 25 T cell receptor beta chains share one sample of origin, sequenced in a study of T-cell memory formation after mild COVID-19. TCRdb redid the calling of the 5' RACE reads with MiXCR, one entry per CDR3 protein. This table holds around 200,000 distinct CDR3 sequences, less than 20% found once. The specimen sequenced was PBMCs or a T cell subset sorted from them (not recorded which). All receptors come from a man aged 18-30 years who had mild COVID-19 (a few samples of this study predate the infection). Cell type and time point are not known.

The genes are TRBV6-5 and TRBJ2-3; TRBD2 matches 13 bases. Germline trimming cut 6 bases from V and 3 bases from J; bases unmatched to any gene: 6. The CDR3 totals 16 residues. Germline V gene lookup returns CDR1 MNHEY and CDR2 SVGAGI. The CDR3 DNA is TGTGCCAGCAGGCAGACTAGCGGGGGGTTGACAGATACGCAGTATTTT. It translates to CASRQTSGGLTDTQYF.

This sequence joins TRBV5-1 and TRBJ2-7, with 9 nucleotides matching TRBD1. CDR1 and CDR2 (germline): SGHRS, YFSETQ. J lost 6 bases, V lost 4 bases, and 14 bases had no gene match. The CDR3 consists of 16 residues. CDR3 coding DNA: TGCGCCAGCAGCCCCACAGGTGGGACAGGGACCTCCGAGCAGTACTTC. Translated: CASSPTGGTGTSEQYF. Filled out from reference TRBV5-1 and TRBJ2-7, the complete variable domain reads KAGVTQTPRYLIKTRGQQVTLSCSPISGHRSVSWYQQTPGQGLQFLFEYFSETQRNKGNFPGRFSGRQFSNSRSEMNVSTLELGDSALYLCASSPTGGTGTSEQYFGPGTRLTVT.

The rearrangement links TRBV29-1 to TRBJ2-4, with 7 bases fitting TRBD1. CDR1 is SQVTM and CDR2 is ANQGSEA in the germline V gene. The CDR3 totals 12 residues. Unmatched junction bases numbered 3, after V lost 4 bases and J lost 6 bases. Here the CDR3 DNA reads TGCAGCGTTGGCCGACAGGGAAACATTCAGTACTTC. This sequence encodes CSVGRQGNIQYF.

A few counts support this clonotype. V gene TRBV3-1 combines with J gene TRBJ2-5, with D possibly called TRBD1 or TRBD2 (6 bases each). V was clipped by 1 base and J by 1 base, with 13 bases between them. Germline CDR1 and CDR2: LGHDT and YNNKEL (reference sequence). CDR3 length: 16 residues. CDR3 protein: CASSQAWGALQETQYF. The CDR3 DNA is TGTGCCAGCAGCCAAGCGTGGGGGGCCCTCCAAGAGACCCAGTACTTC.

This sequence joins TRBV7-8 and TRBJ1-1; no clear D gene. Germline CDR1 SGHVS, CDR2 FQNEAQ. V lost 6 bases and J lost 1, with 9 bases in between. The CDR3 loop spans 13 amino acids. CDR3 nucleotide sequence: TGTGCCAGCAGGGGCACCGGGAACACTGAAGCTTTCTTT. Protein: CASRGTGNTEAFF.

CDR3 sequence reads: CASSQGTEQFF. CDR3 DNA sequence: TGCGCCAGCAGCCAAGGGACAGAGCAGTTCTTC. The J gene is TRBJ2-1, the V gene TRBV5-1; D possibly corresponds to TRBD1 (6 bases). The germline gives CDR1 SGHRS, CDR2 YFSETQ. This CDR3 contains 11 residues. V lost 4 bases and J 10 bases, leaving 9 bases between the germline ends.

This clonotype ranks as medium-sized. The genes are TRBV12-3 or TRBV12-4 and TRBJ1-3; D not certain. The CDR3 is 14 residues long. V shed 5 bases and J shed 3 bases, with 11 bases lying between them. CDR3 loop: CASSPSAGGNTIYF. CDR3 in DNA: TGTGCCAGCAGTCCGTCGGCGGGTGGAAACACCATATATTTT.

This chain uses TRBV12-3 or TRBV12-4 with TRBJ2-7; unclear D gene. This CDR3 is 12 amino acids long. With 0 bases removed from V and 0 bases from J, the gap between germline ends came to 0 bases. The CDR3 loop reads CASSLASYEQYF. CDR3 sequence (DNA): TGTGCCAGCAGTTTAGCCTCCTACGAGCAGTACTTC.

The chain employs TRBV6-5 and TRBJ2-2, with TRBD2 as a possible D gene (7 bases). The CDR3 has 15 residues. The ends were cut back, 3 bases at V and 3 bases at J, with 11 bases in the middle. Germline V lookup: CDR1 MNHEY, CDR2 SVGAGI. The DNA of the CDR3 is TGTGCCAGCAGTTATTGGGGGGGCCACACCGGGGAGCTGTTTTTT. The encoded protein is CASSYWGGHTGELFF.

This chain links TRBV5-1 with TRBJ2-1; 9 bases agree with TRBD2. Trimming took 0 bases from V and 1 from J; bases not matched to a gene: 11. The CDR3 loop spans 19 amino acids. Looked up from germline, CDR1 is SGHRS and CDR2 is YFSETQ. The CDR3 region is CASSLGLRGGRSSYNEQFF. Here the CDR3 DNA reads TGCGCCAGCAGCTTGGGATTGCGGGGGGGCCGATCGTCCTACAATGAGCAGTTCTTC.

The table lists this clonotype with a few counts. V is TRBV7-2 and J is TRBJ2-7, with D perhaps TRBD2 (6 bases). Germline V gene sequence: CDR1 SGHTA, CDR2 FQGNSA. The germline V and J ends were trimmed by 4 bases and 3 bases, with 13 bases remaining between them. This CDR3 has 14 residues. The CDR3, as DNA: TGTGCCAGCAGCTCACAGATCGGGGGCTACGAGCAGTACTTC. It encodes CASSSQIGGYEQYF.

This clonotype was seen more than once but under ten times. The chain couples TRBV29-1 to TRBJ2-3; no reliable D call. The V gene's germline CDR1 is SQVTM and CDR2 ANQGSEA. The CDR3 covers 12 residues. Trimming pared 3 bases from V and 5 bases from J, leaving 9 bases between. The CDR3 reads CSVEAVGDTQYF. CDR3 bases: TGCAGCGTTGAGGCCGTGGGAGATACGCAGTATTTT.

This clonotype has a handful of counts. The gene calls are TRBV29-1 and TRBJ1-1, with a possible D match to TRBD1 (5 bases). Germline-derived CDR1 and CDR2 are SQVTM and ANQGSEA. Trimming left V 4 bases short and J 0 bases short, with 9 bases between. The CDR3 covers 13 residues. CDR3 DNA sequence: TGCAGCGTTGGGACACTCTTGAACACTGAAGCTTTCTTT. The encoded protein is CSVGTLLNTEAFF. Full variable domain (remainder filled in from reference TRBV29-1 and TRBJ1-1): SAVISQKPSRDICQRGTSLTIQCQVDSQVTMMFWYRQQPGQSLTLIATANQGSEATYESGFVIDKFPISRPNLTFSTLTVSNMSPEDSSIYLCSVGTLLNTEAFFGQGTRLTVV.

There are a few counts of this clonotype. This chain uses TRBV20-1 with TRBJ2-3; 14 bases are a match to TRBD2. The CDR3 contains 14 residues. The germline gives CDR1 DFQATT, CDR2 SNEGSKA (reference sequence). V trimming: 6 bases; J trimming: 4 bases; junction bases outside the gene matches: 3. This CDR3 is CSAPGLAGADTQYF. The CDR3 nucleotides are TGCAGTGCCCCGGGACTAGCGGGGGCAGATACGCAGTATTTT.

This clonotype was counted only a few times. The chain combines TRBV7-2 with TRBJ2-5; D possibly corresponds to TRBD2 (6 bases). This CDR3 is built from 14 residues. Trimming shortened V by 1 base and J by 0 bases, and 6 bases separated the two germline ends. The germline V gene encodes CDR1 SGHTA and CDR2 FQGNSA. CDR3 loop: CASSLVADQETQYF. The CDR3 DNA reads TGTGCCAGCAGCTTAGTAGCGGACCAAGAGACCCAGTACTTC.

This clonotype was counted between two and nine times. The chain uses TRBV5-1 and TRBJ2-3; TRBD2 matches 7 bases. Losses at the gene ends were 3 bases for V and 4 bases for J; bases not matched to a gene: 8. In germline, CDR1 is SGHRS, CDR2 YFSETQ. The CDR3 extends over 15 amino acids. Written as DNA, the CDR3 is TGCGCCAGCAGCTGGGGGGAGGGGACGGCAGATACGCAGTATTTT. It yields the protein CASSWGEGTADTQYF.

This clonotype came up a few times. The gene calls are TRBV9 and TRBJ1-5, with D perhaps matching TRBD1 (6 bases). Germline CDR1 is SGDLS and CDR2 is YYNGEE. CDR3 length: 17 amino acids. Trimming shortened V by 4 bases and J by 0 bases, and 17 bases separated the two germline ends. CDR3 bases: TGTGCCAGCAGCCCTCCGGACAGTACCTATAGCAATCAGCCCCAGCATTTT. Its translation is CASSPPDSTYSNQPQHF.

CDR3: CASRKGATGKEAHVLTF. CDR3 in DNA: TGTGCCAGCAGGAAAGGGGCTACAGGGAAAGAGGCGCACGTCCTGACTTTC. The gene calls are TRBV6-1 and TRBJ2-6; TRBD1 might be the D (6 bases). The V gene lost 6 bases and the J gene lost 11 bases, with 26 bases spanning the gap. There are 17 residues in the CDR3. Germline values: CDR1 MNHNS, CDR2 SASEGT.

This clonotype came up many times. V gene TRBV20-1 combines with J gene TRBJ1-2; D not certain. Trimming cost V 3 bases and J 8 bases, with 10 bases left between them. Germline CDR1 DFQATT, CDR2 SNEGSKA (reference sequence). The CDR3 totals 11 residues. The CDR3 DNA follows: TGCAGTGCTAGTACGAACCCCGGCTACACCTTC. Its protein is CSASTNPGYTF.

The V and J genes are TRBV28 and TRBJ2-6; D not certain. V shed 3 bases and J shed 3 bases, with 12 bases lying between them. The V gene's germline CDR1 is MDHEN and CDR2 SYDVKM. CDR3 size: 16 residues. In nucleotides, the CDR3 is TGTGCCAGCAGTTTGATGGGTTCCGATGGGGCCAACGTCCTGACTTTC. Protein: CASSLMGSDGANVLTF.

This clonotype showed up just a few times. The chain links TRBV9 to TRBJ2-3; D might be TRBD2 (6 bases). CDR1 is SGDLS and CDR2 is YYNGEE in the germline V gene. V dropped 1 base and J dropped 5 bases, with 14 bases sitting between them. CDR3 size: 15 residues. The CDR3 DNA is TGTGCCAGCAGCGTAAGCCCCCAAGCGGGAGATACGCAGTATTTT. Encoded protein: CASSVSPQAGDTQYF. Looking up the rest from reference TRBV9 and TRBJ2-3 gives the full variable domain: DSGVTQTPKHLITATGQRVTLRCSPRSGDLSVYWYQQSLDQGLQFLIQYYNGEERAKGNILERFSAQQFPDLHSELNLSSLELGDSALYFCASSVSPQAGDTQYFGPGTRLTVL.

The V gene is TRBV29-1, the J gene TRBJ1-2, with 7 bases matching TRBD1. The CDR3 spans 13 residues. The germline V gene encodes CDR1 SQVTM and CDR2 ANQGSEA. The junction had 6 bases not matched to a gene; V was cut back by 3 bases and J by 5 bases. The CDR3 is CSVDWGQQYGYTF. Written as DNA, the CDR3 is TGCAGCGTTGATTGGGGACAGCAGTATGGCTACACCTTC.

The rearrangement joins TRBV6-5 to TRBJ2-3; 9 nucleotides agree with TRBD1. The CDR3 is 13 amino acids. V shed 6 bases and J 4 bases; nucleotides not matched to a gene: 2. Germline CDR1 is MNHEY and CDR2 is SVGAGI. The CDR3 nucleotides are TGTGCCAGCAGGCGGACAGGGGCAGATACGCAGTATTTT. Translation: CASRRTGADTQYF.

This clonotype has more than one count but fewer than ten. The chain carries TRBV24-1 and TRBJ1-1; D is possibly TRBD1 (5 bases). The CDR3 totals 14 residues. Germline loops: CDR1 KGHDR, CDR2 SFDVKD. V gave up 7 bases and J gave up 4 bases, with 15 bases separating them. CDR3 protein: CATSPGGGGTEAFF. The CDR3 DNA follows: TGTGCCACCAGCCCCGGGGGAGGCGGCACTGAAGCTTTCTTT.

This clonotype was detected many times. V gene TRBV20-1 combines with J gene TRBJ2-3; D is undetermined. The CDR3 has 17 amino acids. V lost 5 bases, J lost 2 bases, and 23 bases lay in between. Germline V gives CDR1 DFQATT, CDR2 SNEGSKA (reference sequence). CDR3 DNA: TGCAGTGCTCCCTCCACCAGCGCCAAAGGGTACACAGATACGCAGTATTTT. This gives the protein CSAPSTSAKGYTDTQYF.